The T cell receptor (beta chain) under discussion was sequenced for a study of low-dose radiotherapy and immunotherapy resistance in tumors. Study in general: Every two weeks, one day ahead of radiation and immunotherapy, cyclophosphamide 200 mg/m2 was given (intravenously).

Donors were treated with nivolumab, ipilimumab, aspirin, and low-dose cyclophosphamide and radiotherapy. The CDR3 contains 12 residues. Germline V gene sequence: CDR1 PRHDT, CDR2 FYEKMQ (reference sequence). V was clipped by 8 bases and J by 7 bases; unmatched bases: 1. Alpha- and beta-chain coverage of first-strand cDNA came from TRAV- and TRBV-specific primers. A roughly 20-cycle PCR with a constant-region primer and V-primer adapter amplified TCRs. TCRdb fed the reads into MiXCR, producing one record per CDR3 protein. The sample has about 6,200 distinct CDR3 sequences, approximately 82% seen once. This sequence originates from a human donor with advanced metastatic prostate, ovarian, gallbladder or colorectal cancer (not recorded which). This table probably holds off-target reads from a library built for another chain. This chain uses TRBV13 with TRBJ2-1; 11 bases agree with TRBD2. Here the CDR3 reads CASGTSGNEQFF. DNA for the CDR3: TGTGCCAGCGGGACTAGCGGAAATGAGCAGTTCTTC. Drawing the rest from reference TRBV13 and TRBJ2-1, the complete variable domain is AAGVIQSPRHLIKEKRETATLKCYPIPRHDTVYWYQQGPGQDPQFLISFYEKMQSDKGSIPDRFSAQQFSDYHSELNMSSLELGDSALYFCASGTSGNEQFFGPGTRLTVL.